This entry concerns a single TCR beta chain. Original methodology: Estimates of nucleated cell counts were drawn from the amplification of reference gene primers. Only in-frame clones appear in the TCRdb table, and some are missing; sequencing was by immunoSEQ multiplex PCR. V, J and clone size reflect that table, while D and trimming were determined from the DNA. The sample records 150,000 to 200,000 clones, roughly 77% being singletons. This sample is part of a study of blood T cell repertoires in COVID-19. Looking at the study overall: PBMCs, B-cell-depleted T cells, or T cells provided the cDNA or gDNA that made up the material.

All enrollees were about 18 to 100 years old and from around 25 US areas. The CDR3 loop spans 14 amino acids. The V and J ends lost 7 bases and 2 bases respectively, with 14 bases between them. CDR1 and CDR2 from the germline V gene are SGHRS and YFSETQ. The rearrangement uses TRBV5-1 and TRBJ2-3; tentatively, D is TRBD2 (6 bases). This TCR derives from a woman aged 45 to 65 with acute COVID-19. Material for sequencing was PBMCs or T cells enriched from blood (not recorded which). CDR3: CASSLGGSTDTQYF. The CDR3 coding sequence is TGCGCCAGCTCCTTGGGAGGTTCCACAGATACGCAGTATTTT.